The 27 T cell receptor beta chains reported below all come from one sample, sequenced in a study of T cells in Graves' hyperthyroidism and ophthalmopathy (dated by TCRdb to about 2019). The protocol used for the library was multiplex PCR. Data came from an Illumina HiSeq 2000. The TCR beta CDR3 regions were amplified from the RNA transcripts. A first-round RT-PCR of the TCR CDR3 used the HTBI primer set with the Qiagen OneStep RT-PCR kit. TCRdb reanalyzed the raw reads on its own, using fastp at Q25 for trimming and MiXCR for clone calling, and kept in-frame beta chains. Every entry covers one CDR3 protein and lists the most common genes and DNA from its rows. The sample table lists about 640,000 distinct CDR3 sequences, about 45% of them with a count of one. The top ten hold 6.5% to 9% of the sample. Sequenced input: peripheral blood or thyroid tissue (not recorded which). These receptors all come from an adult man with Graves' disease, either hyperthyroidism or ophthalmopathy (not recorded which).

A single count supports this clonotype. Because the CDR3 is missing its conserved closing phenylalanine or tryptophan, this is likely a read error. The DNA is omitted, as the CDR3 cannot be located on it reliably, and the CDR3 follows TCRdb's listing. The chain couples TRBV19 to TRBJ1-6. A total of 8 residues make up the CDR3, ends included. Germline V gene data show CDR1 as LNHDA and CDR2 as SQIVND (reference sequence). CDR3 sequence reads: CASSIRLA.

This clonotype was seen only a few times. The rearrangement links TRBV19 to TRBJ1-5; D is undetermined. The CDR3 extends over 15 amino acids. The V gene's germline CDR1 is LNHDA and CDR2 SQIVND (reference sequence). The V end was cut by 9 bases, the J end by 0 bases, with 15 bases between. For the CDR3, the DNA is TGTGCCAGCAGCACCTCAGGTATTAGCAATCAGCCCCAGCATTTT. Its translation is CASSTSGISNQPQHF. The full variable domain, with the rest looked up from reference TRBV19 and TRBJ1-5, is DGGITQSPKYLFRKEGQNVTLSCEQNLNHDAMYWYRQDPGQGLRLIYYSQIVNDFQKGDIAEGYSVSREKKESFPLTVTSAQKNPTAFYLCASSTSGISNQPQHFGDGTRLSIL.

The chain has TRBV9 and TRBJ1-1, with D uncertain. In germline, CDR1 is SGDLS, CDR2 YYNGEE. Trimming shortened V by 0 bases and J by 4 bases, and 10 bases separated the two germline ends. This CDR3 is 14 amino acids long. The CDR3 DNA reads as TGTGCCAGCAGCGTAGAACCCGGCGCCACTGAAGCTTTCTTT. Its protein is CASSVEPGATEAFF. The variable domain in full, with the rest retrieved from reference TRBV9 and TRBJ1-1, is DSGVTQTPKHLITATGQRVTLRCSPRSGDLSVYWYQQSLDQGLQFLIQYYNGEERAKGNILERFSAQQFPDLHSELNLSSLELGDSALYFCASSVEPGATEAFFGQGTRLTVV.

This clonotype was counted between two and nine times. The chain uses TRBV10-3 and TRBJ1-5, with 8 positions matching TRBD1. Losses at the gene ends were 8 bases for V and 3 bases for J; bases not matched to a gene: 3. Germline V gives CDR1 ENHRY, CDR2 SYGVKD. The CDR3 has 13 amino acids. Written as DNA, the CDR3 is TGTGCCATCGGACAGGGATTCAATCAGCCCCAGCATTTT. It translates to CAIGQGFNQPQHF.

The chain joins TRBV25-1 to TRBJ1-6, with D tentatively TRBD1 (6 bases). Per the germline V gene, CDR1 is MGHDK and CDR2 is SYGVNS. The V gene lost 6 bases and the J gene lost 7 bases, with 16 bases spanning the gap. This CDR3 spans 15 amino acids. CDR3 sequence: CASSVVTGANSPLHF. In DNA form, the CDR3 reads TGTGCCAGCAGCGTTGTTACGGGGGCGAATTCACCCCTCCACTTT.

Concerning this clonotype itself: One end of the junction is discordant with germline, which a read error may explain. This chain uses TRBV6-5 with TRBJ1-2; 7 bases line up with TRBD1. The length of the CDR3 is 17 residues. Germline-derived CDR1 and CDR2 are MNHEY and SVGAGI. The chain's CDR3 is CASSYSTGRELNYGYTF. The CDR3 nucleotides are TGTGCCAGCAGCTACTCGACAGGGAGAGAACTTAACTATGGCTACACCTTC.

This clonotype was seen repeatedly, ten times or more. The V and J genes are TRBV19 and TRBJ1-2, with a weak D call TRBD1 (6 bases). V gave up 4 bases and J gave up 6 bases, with 9 bases separating them. The CDR3 is 12 amino acids. From germline, CDR1 is LNHDA and CDR2 SQIVND (reference sequence). The CDR3 region is CASSTSGDGYTF. The CDR3 DNA reads as TGTGCCAGTAGTACATCAGGGGATGGCTACACCTTC.

The CDR3 sequence: CATSRVVNSFYEQYF. The DNA for the CDR3 is TGTGCCACCAGCAGAGTGGTAAACTCTTTTTACGAGCAGTACTTC. The chain uses TRBV15 and TRBJ2-7; no reliable D call. Germline V gene data show CDR1 as LNHNV and CDR2 as YYDKDF (reference sequence). This CDR3 region has 15 residues. V lost 1 base and J 4 bases, leaving 14 bases between the germline ends.

The chain is built from TRBV25-1 and TRBJ2-1; TRBD2 aligns across 9 bases. Germline loops: CDR1 MGHDK, CDR2 SYGVNS. There are 13 residues in the CDR3. J gave up 5 bases and V 9 bases, and 5 bases lay outside the gene matches. As DNA, the CDR3 is TGTGCCAGTTCGGGACTAGCTCACAATGAGCAGTTCTTC. This gives the protein CASSGLAHNEQFF.

This clonotype was counted many times. The chain combines TRBV29-1 with TRBJ1-2; weak D call: TRBD1 (5 bases). The CDR3 has 12 residues. Trimming took 4 bases from V and 3 from J, leaving 9 bases between them. The germline V gene has CDR1 SQVTM and CDR2 ANQGSEA. Written as DNA, the CDR3 is TGCAGCGTTGGGCAGGGAGACTATGGCTACACCTTC. Translating gives CSVGQGDYGYTF.

This clonotype was counted at least ten times. V and J are TRBV7-9 and TRBJ1-6; 7 positions match TRBD1. This CDR3 is built from 14 residues. After removal of 5 bases from V and 12 bases from J, the junction contained 10 bases not matched to a gene. CDR1 SEHNR and CDR2 FQNEAQ come from the germline V gene (reference sequence). This chain's CDR3 is CASSQGGTEVPLHF. CDR3 nucleotide sequence: TGTGCCAGCAGCCAAGGAGGGACAGAGGTACCCCTCCACTTT.

This clonotype was seen a handful of times. V gene TRBV20-1 combines with J gene TRBJ2-7; perhaps TRBD1 as D (5 bases). The germline V and J ends were trimmed by 1 base and 6 bases, with 13 bases remaining between them. The CDR3 has 13 residues. Germline assignment: CDR1 DFQATT and CDR2 SNEGSKA (reference sequence). The CDR3 loop is CSARGHSQGEQYF. CDR3 in DNA: TGCAGTGCTAGAGGCCACTCCCAGGGCGAGCAGTACTTC.

This chain joins TRBV5-1 and TRBJ2-5, with D perhaps matching TRBD2 (6 bases). CDR1 SGHRS and CDR2 YFSETQ come from the germline V gene. Trimming removed 4 bases at V and 4 bases at J, with 17 bases between. The CDR3 covers 15 residues. The CDR3 DNA follows: TGCGCCAGCAGCGCTTCGGGAGTGGTGGGAGAGACCCAGTACTTC. Translation gives CASSASGVVGETQYF.

This clonotype has at least ten counts. This rearrangement joins TRBV15 to TRBJ1-1, with D possibly matching TRBD1 (6 bases). Trimming took 1 base from V and 7 from J, leaving 19 bases between them. The CDR3 length is 16 residues. Germline assignment: CDR1 LNHNV and CDR2 YYDKDF (reference sequence). CDR3 loop: CATSRGKSRTDYEAFF. DNA for the CDR3: TGTGCCACCAGCAGAGGAAAATCGCGGACAGACTATGAAGCTTTCTTT.

The chain combines TRBV10-3 with TRBJ1-1; D not certain. Per germline, CDR1 ENHRY and CDR2 SYGVKD. Trimming shortened V by 2 bases and J by 4 bases, and 8 bases separated the two germline ends. The CDR3 is 13 amino acids. CDR3 in DNA: TGTGCCATCAGTGAGGACGGGAGCACTGAAGCTTTCTTT. Translated, it gives CAISEDGSTEAFF.

This clonotype was found once. Compared with germline, one end of the junction differs, possibly owing to a read error. The chain couples TRBV24-1 to TRBJ1-2, with no clear D. This CDR3 region has 13 residues. CDR1 is KGHDR and CDR2 is SFDVKD in the germline V gene. CDR3 residues: CTTSSRGADGYTF. The CDR3 bases are TGTACCACCAGCTCCCGGGGTGCAGATGGCTACACCTTC.

CDR3 sequence (DNA): TGCAGCGTTGAGAGAGGGGACAGAGAAGAGACCCAGTACTTC. Translation: CSVERGDREETQYF. J is TRBJ2-5 and V is TRBV29-1, with 7 bases matching TRBD1. This CDR3 contains 14 residues. Germline V lookup: CDR1 SQVTM, CDR2 ANQGSEA. With V trimmed by 3 bases and J by 3 bases, 7 bases remained unmatched.

In the case of this clonotype: Just one base apart from a much larger clone, this may be a read error. This chain links TRBV10-3 with TRBJ2-5; D might be TRBD2 (5 bases). This CDR3 region has 13 residues. Germline V lookup: CDR1 ENHRY, CDR2 SYGVKD. The chain's CDR3 is CAISEGEQGTQYF. CDR3 nucleotide sequence: TGTGCCATCAGTGAGGGGGAGCAAGGGACCCAGTACTTC.

V usage is TRBV2 and J usage is TRBJ1-4, with D unclear. The CDR3 contains 13 residues. The ends were cut back, 3 bases at V and 6 bases at J, with 8 bases in the middle. Germline CDR1 SNHLY, CDR2 FYNNEI. The CDR3 region is CASSDWGYEKLFF. The CDR3 DNA follows: TGTGCCAGCAGTGACTGGGGTTATGAAAAACTGTTTTTT.

The rearrangement links TRBV7-2 to TRBJ1-5, with 9 positions matching TRBD1. The CDR3 spans 15 residues. Germline assignment: CDR1 SGHTA and CDR2 FQGNSA. V was pared by 5 bases and J by 4 bases, with 6 bases of the junction left unmatched. CDR3 in amino acids: CASSPGTGRNQPQHF. The CDR3 coding sequence is TGTGCCAGCAGCCCCGGGACAGGGCGTAATCAGCCCCAGCATTTT.

This clonotype was observed at least ten times. The chain joins TRBV20-1 to TRBJ1-2; D call uncertain. This CDR3 region has 16 residues. Germline CDR1 is DFQATT and CDR2 is SNEGSKA (reference sequence). Between the trimmed V and J ends, which lost 4 bases and 4 bases, there was a span of 22 bases. CDR3 region: CSATDPGSDDLYGYTF. Here the CDR3 DNA reads TGCAGTGCTACTGACCCAGGATCCGATGACCTCTATGGCTACACCTTC.

The chain recombines TRBV25-1 with TRBJ1-6, with TRBD1 identical over 10 bases. Per the germline V gene, CDR1 is MGHDK and CDR2 is SYGVNS. V dropped 5 bases and J dropped 7; count of bases not matched to a gene: 8. The CDR3 covers 16 residues. CDR3 protein: CASSLYWTGGNSPLHF. The CDR3 nucleotides read TGTGCCAGCAGTTTATACTGGACAGGGGGGAATTCACCCCTCCACTTT.

The rearrangement joins TRBV2 to TRBJ2-7; 14 bases agree with TRBD2. V was pared by 6 bases and J by 4 bases, with 8 bases of the junction left unmatched. Germline CDR1 reads SNHLY; CDR2 reads FYNNEI. This CDR3 has 16 amino acids. CDR3 bases: TGTGCCAGCAGGAGAACCGGGACTAGCGGGAGATACGAGCAGTACTTC. This encodes CASRRTGTSGRYEQYF.

This clonotype was picked up a small number of times. This chain uses TRBV4-1 with TRBJ1-1, with D uncertain. Per the germline V gene, CDR1 is MGHRA and CDR2 is YSYEKL. This CDR3 is built from 15 residues. The V gene lost 1 base and the J gene lost 0 bases, with 9 bases spanning the gap. The CDR3 DNA follows: TGCGCCAGCAGCCAAGGGGAGGCTTTGAACACTGAAGCTTTCTTT. This codes for CASSQGEALNTEAFF.

This rearrangement joins TRBV6-1 to TRBJ2-5; tentatively, D is TRBD2 (6 bases). The CDR3 spans 15 residues. From germline, CDR1 is MNHNS and CDR2 SASEGT. Trimming left V 0 bases short and J 5 bases short, with 13 bases between. This chain's CDR3 is CASSEAIGRVETQYF. CDR3 nucleotide sequence: TGTGCCAGCAGTGAAGCGATCGGGAGAGTCGAGACCCAGTACTTC.

As to this clonotype: A much larger clone lies a single base off, so this may be a read error. This chain joins TRBV10-3 and TRBJ2-7; D remains unclear. Germline values: CDR1 ENHRY, CDR2 SYGVKD. The CDR3 covers 12 residues. CDR3 sequence reads: CAVSESQSEQYF. The CDR3 coding sequence is TGTGCCGTCAGTGAGTCGCAAAGTGAGCAGTACTTC.

The chain recombines TRBV7-9 with TRBJ2-7; the match to TRBD1 covers 8 bases. The CDR3 is 13 amino acids. J lost 7 bases, V lost 5 bases, and 7 bases had no gene match. In germline, CDR1 is SEHNR, CDR2 FQNEAQ (reference sequence). CDR3 sequence: CASSNQGAGEQYF. CDR3 DNA: TGTGCCAGCAGCAATCAGGGGGCTGGTGAGCAGTACTTC.